This TCR beta chain was recorded in a study of T-cell memory formation after mild COVID-19 (dated by TCRdb to the early 2020s). With respect to the entire study: TCR sequence clusters from the two donors were largely donor specific. Longitudinal TCRalpha and TCRbeta repertoire sequencing tracked T-cell clones expanding and contracting after mild COVID-19 in a couple of donors. Two young, previously healthy adult volunteers made up the cohort, one male and one female. Beyond this particular receptor, the publication reports: Balanced CD4/CD8 phenotypes were observed for clones contracting from day 15 to 85, whereas a bias towards CD4+ was observed for a second wave of clones expanding from day 15 to 37. Only two mild cases were covered by the study, and larger cohorts that include severe cases with pre-infection samples were considered necessary. SARS-CoV-2 specificity of the second-wave clones peaking on day 37 was not confirmed. Contracting CD4+ clones appeared mostly in the CM and EM memory subsets, whereas CD8+ clones were enriched in EMRA. Some responding clones were found in pre-infection memory, which suggests that pre-existing cross-reactive memory T cells took part in the SARS-CoV-2 response.

The CDR3 goes from the cysteine to the phenylalanine over 17 residues. The entry retains the CDR3 DNA only, 51 bases that are in frame from base 1. The germline V gene specifies KGHSH as CDR1 and LQKENI as CDR2. Trimming removed 1 base from V and 2 bases from J, leaving 14 bases between the germline ends. Sequencing used an Illumina NovaSeq 6000. cDNA libraries for TCRalpha and TCRbeta were prepared by 5'RACE using constant-segment primers, with sample barcodes and unique molecular identifiers added. RNA was extracted from every sample with Trizol reagent. Libraries were amplified in two PCR steps, with a second sample barcode and Illumina TruSeq adapters added in the second step. Sequencing of the libraries was done on an Illumina NovaSeq, producing 2 x 150 bp paired-end reads. Under the source paper's analysis protocol: Reads were demultiplexed and collapsed into UMI-guided consensus sequences with migec v1.2.7. Using mixcr v2.1.11, UMI consensuses were aligned to TRA and TRB V and J templates and then assembled into clonotypes. A clonotype was counted as expanded or contracted only if both edgeR and NoisET called the change significant, with noise models trained on biological replicates. For edgeR calls, the cutoffs were a false discovery rate-adjusted p below 0.01 and a log2 fold-change threshold of 1. As an exploratory analysis of dynamics, max-normalized trajectories of the 1000 most abundant clonotypes were examined by PCA with hierarchical clustering. Each responding clone was given a CD4 or CD8 phenotype based on the CD4+ and CD8+ repertoires, which had been sequenced separately. The public reads were reprocessed in TCRdb via fastp at Q25 and MiXCR, keeping in-frame beta chains. Rows merge per CDR3 protein into single entries with the most common DNA and genes. For this entry, the V and J calls and clone size follow TCRdb and not the study's own pipeline. Here the sample has around 250,000 distinct CDR3 sequences; roughly 17% occur a single time. 20% to 25% of the sample comes from the top ten.

In its sample, this clonotype was seen a few times. Its antigen is not yet known. No quality values exist for individual bases; no much larger clone is one base distant. PBMCs were isolated by Ficoll-Paque density gradient centrifugation. Material for sequencing was PBMCs or a T cell subset sorted from them (not recorded which). The chain is encoded by TRBV18 joined to TRBJ2-2; possibly the D gene is TRBD1, per 5 matching bases. The receptor was derived from a man younger than 35 who had mild COVID-19 (a few samples of this study predate the infection). The sample titles of this study are shuffled in the database, so cell type and time point are left out; the donor was told from shared clones. Here is the DNA: TGTGCCAGCTCACCACAGGTCCCAGGGATTAACACCGGGGAGCTGTTTTTT. The translation is CASSPQVPGINTGELFF.